One and the same sample provided the 25 T cell receptor beta chains below, sequenced in a study of cytomegalovirus exposure and HLA in healthy donors. The assay was immunoSEQ multiplex PCR, and TCRdb's table has in-frame clones only and misses some. The table lists about 360,000 clones, about nine tenths of them singletons. Material for sequencing was PBMCs. The origin of the receptors is a woman aged 18-29 years in good health and CMV-seronegative.

The chain carries TRBV7-6 and TRBJ1-1; D not resolved. Germline values: CDR1 SGHVS, CDR2 FNYEAQ. The CDR3 consists of 12 residues. V dropped 4 bases and J dropped 6 bases, with 9 bases sitting between them. The CDR3 region has the DNA TGTGCCAGCAGCTCGAGGTCGGCTGAAGCTTTCTTT. Protein product: CASSSRSAEAFF.

The chain uses TRBV27 and TRBJ2-7; the D gene is possibly TRBD1 (5 bases). Looked up from germline, CDR1 is MNHEY and CDR2 is SMNVEV (reference sequence). Trimming stripped 1 base from V and 2 bases from J, with 9 bases between. The CDR3 extends over 14 amino acids. In nucleotides, the CDR3 is TGTGCCAGCAGTTTATGGGCCAGGGCCTACGAGCAGTACTTC. Translation gives CASSLWARAYEQYF.

The rearrangement links TRBV6-1 to TRBJ2-7, with a possible D match to TRBD1 (6 bases). V lost 8 bases and J 0 bases, leaving 11 bases between the germline ends. Germline V gene data show CDR1 as MNHNS and CDR2 as SASEGT. The CDR3 totals 13 residues. In nucleotides, the CDR3 is TGTGCCAGCGTAAGGACAGCCTCCTACGAGCAGTACTTC. It codes for CASVRTASYEQYF.

V and J are TRBV4-1 and TRBJ2-7, with 9 bases aligning to TRBD2. The CDR3 extends over 16 amino acids. CDR1 is MGHRA and CDR2 is YSYEKL in the germline V gene. After removal of 4 bases from V and 3 bases from J, the junction contained 10 bases not matched to a gene. This CDR3 is CASSRLADPGGYEQYF. For the CDR3, the DNA is TGCGCCAGCAGCCGACTAGCGGACCCAGGGGGCTACGAGCAGTACTTC.

The rearrangement links TRBV6-5 to TRBJ1-4; tentative D call: TRBD1 (6 bases). V was clipped by 6 bases and J by 3 bases, with 14 bases between them. Per germline, CDR1 MNHEY and CDR2 SVGAGI. The CDR3 contains 15 residues. CDR3 sequence: CASSGTGLANEKLFF. CDR3 DNA sequence: TGTGCCAGCAGCGGTACAGGGTTAGCTAATGAAAAACTGTTTTTT.

V and J are TRBV6-4 and TRBJ2-1; TRBD2 matches 8 bases. There are 14 residues in the CDR3. Germline trimming cut 2 bases from V and 9 bases from J; bases unmatched to any gene: 6. Germline V lookup: CDR1 MRHNA, CDR2 SNTAGT. The CDR3 DNA reads TGTGCCAGCAGTGACCAGCGGGAGACGAGTGAGCAGTTCTTC. It specifies CASSDQRETSEQFF.

The chain has TRBV30 and TRBJ2-4, with 8 bases fitting TRBD2. Trimming at V came to 0 bases and at J to 5 bases, leaving 9 bases not matched to a gene. There are 16 residues in the CDR3. Looked up from germline, CDR1 is GTSNPN and CDR2 is SVGIG (reference sequence). In nucleotides, the CDR3 is TGTGCCTGGAGTGTACGAGGCGGGAGGTCTCAAAACATTCAGTACTTC. Its protein product is CAWSVRGGRSQNIQYF.

The genes are TRBV27 and TRBJ2-3, with 8 positions matching TRBD1. Germline trimming cut 4 bases from V and 2 bases from J; bases unmatched to any gene: 14. The CDR3 length is 18 residues. The germline gives CDR1 MNHEY, CDR2 SMNVEV (reference sequence). The CDR3 loop reads CASSSWTGLARITDTQYF. The CDR3 DNA reads as TGTGCCAGCAGTTCCTGGACAGGGCTGGCTAGAATCACAGATACGCAGTATTTT.

The rearrangement joins TRBV18 to TRBJ2-7; 7 positions match TRBD1. Germline CDR1 and CDR2: KGHSH and LQKENI. V shed 0 bases and J 2 bases; nucleotides not matched to a gene: 1. CDR3 length equals 14 residues. The CDR3 loop is CASSPPDRTYEQYF. CDR3 in DNA: TGTGCCAGCTCACCACCGGACAGGACCTACGAGCAGTACTTC.

The chain combines TRBV4-1 with TRBJ2-1, with 7 positions matching TRBD2. Germline-derived CDR1 and CDR2 are MGHRA and YSYEKL. The V segment lost 4 bases and the J segment 10 bases; nucleotides outside the gene matches: 13. The CDR3 is 15 amino acids. The CDR3 is CASSPRTWGGNEQFF. CDR3 sequence (DNA): TGCGCCAGCAGCCCTCGGACATGGGGGGGAAACGAGCAGTTCTTC.

The chain recombines TRBV9 with TRBJ1-1; 7 nucleotides agree with TRBD1. The CDR3 contains 16 residues. Germline CDR1 and CDR2: SGDLS and YYNGEE. V was pared by 6 bases and J by 4 bases, with 15 bases of the junction left unmatched. In DNA form, the CDR3 reads TGTGCCAGCACCCAAGGGGGAAGGGGGCCAGGCACTGAAGCTTTCTTT. The encoded protein is CASTQGGRGPGTEAFF.

The chain has TRBV7-9 and TRBJ1-5; D might be TRBD1 (6 bases). Trimming stripped 7 bases from V and 3 bases from J, with 10 bases between. The CDR3 runs to 13 residues. Germline V CDR1 and CDR2: SEHNR, FQNEAQ (reference sequence). CDR3 coding DNA: TGTGCCAGCACGGACAGCTTCAATCAGCCCCAGCATTTT. Residues: CASTDSFNQPQHF.

This chain uses TRBV18 with TRBJ2-2, with 8 bases lining up with TRBD1. This CDR3 spans 18 amino acids. The J segment lost 0 bases and the V segment lost 1 base, leaving 7 bases of the junction unmatched. Germline CDR1 reads KGHSH; CDR2 reads LQKENI. In DNA form, the CDR3 reads TGTGCCAGCTCACCACGGCAGGGGGCCTACTCGAACACCGGGGAGCTGTTTTTT. Amino acid sequence: CASSPRQGAYSNTGELFF.

As to this clone: This same CDR3 is encoded by further DNA sequences in the sample. CDR3 in DNA: TGTGCCAGCAGCTCACTTTACGAGCAGTACTTC. As protein: CASSSLYEQYF. The V gene is TRBV28, the J gene TRBJ2-7; D gene unclear. Germline assignment: CDR1 MDHEN and CDR2 SYDVKM. V lost 6 bases and J 4 bases, leaving 7 bases between the germline ends. The CDR3 has 11 residues.

V is TRBV10-1 and J is TRBJ2-1, with TRBD2 identical over 9 bases. This CDR3 has 13 amino acids. Germline-derived CDR1 and CDR2 are WNHNN and SYGVQD (reference sequence). V dropped 4 bases and J dropped 12; count of bases not matched to a gene: 7. The CDR3 nucleotides read TGCGCCAGCAGTGCCGATAGCGGGAGTGTGCAGTTCTTC. Encoded protein: CASSADSGSVQFF.

The rearrangement joins TRBV28 to TRBJ1-2; 10 nucleotides match TRBD1. CDR3 length: 13 amino acids. Germline V gene lookup returns CDR1 MDHEN and CDR2 SYDVKM. Unmatched junction bases numbered 6, after V lost 6 bases and J lost 8 bases. CDR3 DNA: TGTGCCAGCAGAGACAGGGGGCAAAGAGGCTACACCTTC. Its protein product is CASRDRGQRGYTF.

This clone was seen a few times. The rearrangement links TRBV5-1 to TRBJ2-1; TRBD1 might be the D (6 bases). Per the germline V gene, CDR1 is SGHRS and CDR2 is YFSETQ. V dropped 0 bases and J dropped 10 bases, with 11 bases sitting between them. This CDR3 has 13 amino acids. CDR3 region: CASSLGRGEEQFF. For the CDR3, the DNA is TGCGCCAGCAGCTTGGGCAGGGGTGAGGAGCAGTTCTTC.

The chain carries TRBV28 and TRBJ1-2; D perhaps matches TRBD1 (6 bases). Germline V gives CDR1 MDHEN, CDR2 SYDVKM. This CDR3 spans 16 amino acids. Trimming removed 6 bases at V and 2 bases at J, with 19 bases between. The CDR3: CASSLTPRTANYGYTF. The CDR3 nucleotides are TGTGCCAGCAGCCTAACCCCGAGGACAGCCAACTATGGCTACACCTTC.

This chain links TRBV27 with TRBJ2-2, with 10 bases aligning to TRBD2. Per germline, CDR1 MNHEY and CDR2 SMNVEV (reference sequence). This CDR3 comprises 16 residues. V lost 2 bases, J lost 3 bases, and 3 bases stayed unmatched. The CDR3, as DNA: TGTGCCAGCAGTTTAGGGCTAGCGGGAGACACCGGGGAGCTGTTTTTT. This encodes CASSLGLAGDTGELFF.

The J gene is TRBJ2-3, the V gene TRBV6-5; D is undetermined. The CDR3 is made up of 13 amino acids. Germline V gene data show CDR1 as MNHEY and CDR2 as SVGAGI. V was pared by 2 bases and J by 6 bases, with 9 bases between. CDR3 in DNA: TGTGCCAGCAGTTACGGCCGAGGTGATACGCAGTATTTT. Translated: CASSYGRGDTQYF.

This clone was counted only a few times. The chain carries TRBV7-2 and TRBJ1-2, with D tentatively TRBD1 (5 bases). This CDR3 comprises 15 residues. Germline-derived CDR1 and CDR2 are SGHTA and FQGNSA. Trimming stripped 2 bases from V and 7 bases from J, with 17 bases between. The CDR3 DNA is TGTGCCAGCAGCTTAATCGCCATCGGGGGTGGTGGCTACACCTTC. This encodes CASSLIAIGGGGYTF.

Comment on this clone: Within the sample, other DNA sequences also encode this same CDR3. The chain is built from TRBV29-1 and TRBJ2-7; D might be TRBD1 (5 bases). CDR3 size: 11 residues. Germline V gene sequence: CDR1 SQVTM, CDR2 ANQGSEA. Trimming removed 4 bases at V and 1 base at J, with 5 bases between. The CDR3 region is CSVGQSYEQYF. The CDR3 bases are TGCAGCGTTGGACAGTCCTACGAGCAGTACTTC.

The rearrangement joins TRBV6-5 to TRBJ2-1; 9 positions match TRBD1. The CDR3 is 15 amino acids. The germline V gene has CDR1 MNHEY and CDR2 SVGAGI. The V segment lost 0 bases and the J segment 5 bases; nucleotides outside the gene matches: 2. CDR3 nucleotides: TGTGCCAGCAGTTACTCGGACAGGGGCCACAATGAGCAGTTCTTC. Encoded protein: CASSYSDRGHNEQFF.

CDR3 in DNA: TGTGCCAGCAGTTTATACGGGACAGCTTATAGCAATCAGCCCCAGCATTTT. Encoded protein: CASSLYGTAYSNQPQHF. The gene calls are TRBV28 and TRBJ1-5, with 7 bases identical to TRBD1. J gave up 0 bases and V 1 base, and 6 bases lay outside the gene matches. Germline CDR1 is MDHEN and CDR2 is SYDVKM. The CDR3 has 17 residues.

V is TRBV23-1 and J is TRBJ2-7; the match to TRBD2 covers 12 bases. TRBV23-1 is known as an ORF, though its function is uncertain. This CDR3 spans 19 amino acids. Unmatched junction bases numbered 11, after V lost 2 bases and J lost 0 bases. The DNA for the CDR3 is TGCGCCAGCAGTCAAGCCAGCACTAGCGGGGGGACCCACTCCTACGAGCAGTACTTC. This encodes CASSQASTSGGTHSYEQYF.